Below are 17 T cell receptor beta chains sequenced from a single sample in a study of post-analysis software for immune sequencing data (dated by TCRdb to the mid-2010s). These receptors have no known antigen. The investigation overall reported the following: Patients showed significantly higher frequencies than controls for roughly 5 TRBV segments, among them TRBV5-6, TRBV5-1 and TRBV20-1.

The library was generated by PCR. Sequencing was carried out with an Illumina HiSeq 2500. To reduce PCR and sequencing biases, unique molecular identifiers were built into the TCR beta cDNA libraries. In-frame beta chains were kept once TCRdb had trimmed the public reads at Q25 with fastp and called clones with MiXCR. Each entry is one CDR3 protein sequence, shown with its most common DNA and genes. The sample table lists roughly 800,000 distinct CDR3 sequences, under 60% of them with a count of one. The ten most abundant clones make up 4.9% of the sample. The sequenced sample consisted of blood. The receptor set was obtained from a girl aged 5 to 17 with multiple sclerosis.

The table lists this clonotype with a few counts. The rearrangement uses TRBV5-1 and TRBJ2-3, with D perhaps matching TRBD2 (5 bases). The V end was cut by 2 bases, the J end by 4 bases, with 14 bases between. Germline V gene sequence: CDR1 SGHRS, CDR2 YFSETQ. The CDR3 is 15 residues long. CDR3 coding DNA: TGCGCCAGCAGCTTACGGGGTACAGTTCCAGATACGCAGTATTTT. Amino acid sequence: CASSLRGTVPDTQYF.

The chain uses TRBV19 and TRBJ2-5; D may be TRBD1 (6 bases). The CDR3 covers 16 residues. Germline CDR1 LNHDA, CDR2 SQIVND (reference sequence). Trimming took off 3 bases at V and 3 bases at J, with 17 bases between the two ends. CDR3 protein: CASSIQDRTRKETQYF. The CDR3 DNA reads TGTGCCAGTAGTATCCAAGACAGGACACGAAAAGAGACCCAGTACTTC.

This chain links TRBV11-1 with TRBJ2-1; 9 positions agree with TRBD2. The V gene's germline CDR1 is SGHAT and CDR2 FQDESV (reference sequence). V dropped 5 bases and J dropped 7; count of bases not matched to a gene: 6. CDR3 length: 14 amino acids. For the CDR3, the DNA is TGTGCCAGCAGCGTGGGACTAGCTGTAAATGAGCAGTTCTTC. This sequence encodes CASSVGLAVNEQFF. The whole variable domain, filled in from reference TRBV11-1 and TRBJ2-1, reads EAEVAQSPRYKITEKSQAVAFWCDPISGHATLYWYRQILGQGPELLVQFQDESVVDDSQLPKDRFSAERLKGVDSTLKIQPAELGDSAMYLCASSVGLAVNEQFFGPGTRLTVL.

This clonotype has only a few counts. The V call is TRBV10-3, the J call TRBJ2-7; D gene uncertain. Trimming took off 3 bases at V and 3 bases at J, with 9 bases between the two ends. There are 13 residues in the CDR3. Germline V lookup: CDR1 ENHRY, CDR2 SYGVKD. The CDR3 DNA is TGTGCCATCAGTGAATCACTTGACTACGAGCAGTACTTC. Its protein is CAISESLDYEQYF.

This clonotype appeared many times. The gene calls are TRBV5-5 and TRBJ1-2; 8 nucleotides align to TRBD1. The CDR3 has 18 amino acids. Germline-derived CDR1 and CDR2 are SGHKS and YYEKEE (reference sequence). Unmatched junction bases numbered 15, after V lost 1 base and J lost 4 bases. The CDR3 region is CASSLPLAGGALGYGYTF. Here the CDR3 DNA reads TGTGCCAGCAGCTTGCCCCTCGCAGGGGGCGCGTTGGGCTATGGCTACACCTTC.

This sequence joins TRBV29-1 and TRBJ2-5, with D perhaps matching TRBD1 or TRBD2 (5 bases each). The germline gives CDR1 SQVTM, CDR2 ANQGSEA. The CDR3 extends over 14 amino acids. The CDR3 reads CSHGAAPHQETQYF. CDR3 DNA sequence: TGCAGTCACGGGGCAGCACCACACCAAGAGACCCAGTACTTC.

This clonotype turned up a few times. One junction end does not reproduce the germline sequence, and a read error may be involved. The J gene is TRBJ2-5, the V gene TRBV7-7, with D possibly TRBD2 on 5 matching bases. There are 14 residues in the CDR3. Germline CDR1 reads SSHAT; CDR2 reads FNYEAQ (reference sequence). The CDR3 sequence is CASSRGVGLETQYF. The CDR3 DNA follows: TGTGCTAGCAGCCGGGGTGTGGGGTTAGAGACCCAGTACTTC.

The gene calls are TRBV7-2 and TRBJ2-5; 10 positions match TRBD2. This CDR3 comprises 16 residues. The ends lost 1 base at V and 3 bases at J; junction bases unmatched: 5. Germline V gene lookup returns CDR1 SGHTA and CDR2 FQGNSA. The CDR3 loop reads CASSLEVAGGEETQYF. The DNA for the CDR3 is TGTGCCAGCAGCTTAGAGGTAGCGGGAGGAGAAGAGACCCAGTACTTC. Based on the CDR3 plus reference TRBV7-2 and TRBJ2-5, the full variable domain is GAGVSQSPSNKVTEKGKDVELRCDPISGHTALYWYRQSLGQGLEFLIYFQGNSAPDKSGLPSDRFSAERTGGSVSTLTIQRTQQEDSAVYLCASSLEVAGGEETQYFGPGTRLLVL.

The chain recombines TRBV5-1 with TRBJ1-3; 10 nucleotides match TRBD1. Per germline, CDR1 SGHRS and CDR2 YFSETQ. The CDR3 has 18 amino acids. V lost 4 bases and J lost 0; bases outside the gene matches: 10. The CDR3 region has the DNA TGCGCCAGCAGCCTTGGGGACAGGGGCCCACTCTCTGGAAACACCATATATTTT. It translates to CASSLGDRGPLSGNTIYF.

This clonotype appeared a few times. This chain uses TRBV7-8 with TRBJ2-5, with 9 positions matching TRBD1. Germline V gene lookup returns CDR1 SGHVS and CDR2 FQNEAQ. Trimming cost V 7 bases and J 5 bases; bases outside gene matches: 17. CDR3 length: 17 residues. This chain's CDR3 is CASIMTAGTGTGETQYF. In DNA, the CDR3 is TGTGCCAGCATCATGACCGCCGGGACAGGGACAGGGGAGACCCAGTACTTC.

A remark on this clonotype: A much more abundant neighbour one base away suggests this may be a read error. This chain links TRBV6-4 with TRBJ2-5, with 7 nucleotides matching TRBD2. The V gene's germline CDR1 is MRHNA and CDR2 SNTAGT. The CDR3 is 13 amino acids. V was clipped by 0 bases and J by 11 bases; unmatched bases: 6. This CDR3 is CASSDSRGREQYF. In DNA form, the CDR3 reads TGTGCCAGCAGTGACTCTCGAGGGCGGGAGCAGTACTTC.

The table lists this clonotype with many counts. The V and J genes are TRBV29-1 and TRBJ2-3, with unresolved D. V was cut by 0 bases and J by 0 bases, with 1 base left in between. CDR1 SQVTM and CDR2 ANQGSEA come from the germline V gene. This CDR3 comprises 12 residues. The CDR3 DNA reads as TGCAGCGTTGAAGATAGCACAGATACGCAGTATTTT. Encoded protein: CSVEDSTDTQYF.

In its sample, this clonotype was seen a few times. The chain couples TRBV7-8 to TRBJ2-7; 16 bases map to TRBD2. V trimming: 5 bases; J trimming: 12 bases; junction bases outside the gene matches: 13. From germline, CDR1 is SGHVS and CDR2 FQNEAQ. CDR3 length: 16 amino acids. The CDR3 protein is CASSLAGTSGRDQRYF. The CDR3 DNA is TGTGCCAGCAGCCTCGCCGGGACTAGCGGGAGGGACCAGAGGTACTTC.

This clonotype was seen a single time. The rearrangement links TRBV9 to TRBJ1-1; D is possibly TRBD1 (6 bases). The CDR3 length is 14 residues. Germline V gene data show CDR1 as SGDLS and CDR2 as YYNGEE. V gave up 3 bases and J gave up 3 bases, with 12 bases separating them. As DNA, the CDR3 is TGTGCCAGCAGCGCCTGGGAGGGGGACACTGAAGCTTTCTTT. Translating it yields CASSAWEGDTEAFF. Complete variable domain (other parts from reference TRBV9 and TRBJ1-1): DSGVTQTPKHLITATGQRVTLRCSPRSGDLSVYWYQQSLDQGLQFLIQYYNGEERAKGNILERFSAQQFPDLHSELNLSSLELGDSALYFCASSAWEGDTEAFFGQGTRLTVV.

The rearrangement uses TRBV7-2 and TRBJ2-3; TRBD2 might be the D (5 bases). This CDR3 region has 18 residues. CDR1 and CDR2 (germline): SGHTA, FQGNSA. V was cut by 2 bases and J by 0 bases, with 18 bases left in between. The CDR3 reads CASSLYRRTVTSTDTQYF. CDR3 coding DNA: TGTGCCAGCAGCTTATATAGGCGGACTGTCACTAGCACAGATACGCAGTATTTT.

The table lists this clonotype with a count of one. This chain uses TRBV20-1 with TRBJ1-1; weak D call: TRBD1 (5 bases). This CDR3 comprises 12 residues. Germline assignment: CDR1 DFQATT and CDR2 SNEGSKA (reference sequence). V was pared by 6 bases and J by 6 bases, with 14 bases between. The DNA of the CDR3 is TGCAGTGCAGCACAGGTGACCGCTGAAGCTTTCTTT. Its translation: CSAAQVTAEAFF.

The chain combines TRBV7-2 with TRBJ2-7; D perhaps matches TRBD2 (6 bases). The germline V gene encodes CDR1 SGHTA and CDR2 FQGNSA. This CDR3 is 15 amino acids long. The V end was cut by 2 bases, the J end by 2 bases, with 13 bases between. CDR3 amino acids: CASSLLSGRTYEQYF. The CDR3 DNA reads TGTGCCAGCAGCTTACTTAGCGGCCGAACCTACGAGCAGTACTTC.